This T cell receptor (beta chain) was observed in a study of identifying expanded T cells in peripheral blood. Study-level results: Across healthy donors, higher total template counts meant significantly greater two-week count variance.

To note about this clone: Antigen: not known.

Using immunoSEQ multiplex PCR, the repertoire was profiled, and TCRdb retains in-frame clones only, with some absent. This table holds 75,000 to 95,000 clones, 89% found once. The receptor comes from a person aged 18 to 75 in good health. Source material: blood.

The CDR3 is CASSEGFGLTEAFF. The CDR3 coding sequence is TGTGCCAGCAGTGAAGGGTTCGGGCTGACTGAAGCTTTCTTT. The V and J genes are TRBV25-1 and TRBJ1-1; D not certain. The germline gives CDR1 MGHDK, CDR2 SYGVNS. V was pared by 2 bases and J by 5 bases, with 12 bases between. The CDR3 runs to 14 residues. Full variable domain (outside the CDR3, taken from reference TRBV25-1 and TRBJ1-1): EADIYQTPRYLVIGTGKKITLECSQTMGHDKMYWYQQDPGMELHLIHYSYGVNSTEKGDLSSESTVSRIRTEHFPLTLESARPSHTSQYLCASSEGFGLTEAFFGQGTRLTVV.